This entry lists 25 T cell receptor beta chains sequenced from one sample in a study of blood T cell repertoires in COVID-19. Libraries were prepared by immunoSEQ multiplex PCR; TCRdb keeps only in-frame clonotypes and omits some of them. The sample yields about 200,000 clones, more than 75% seen once. The sequenced sample was peripheral blood. These receptors came from a middle-aged woman with COVID-19, enrolled during active disease.

This chain connects TRBV6-2 or TRBV6-3 to TRBJ2-1, with D tentatively TRBD1 (6 bases). In germline, CDR1 is MNHEY, CDR2 SVGEGT. Trimming cost V 2 bases and J 0 bases, with 11 bases left between them. The CDR3 contains 16 residues. CDR3 in DNA: TGTGCCAGCAGTTACCCGACAGGCCGCTCCTACAATGAGCAGTTCTTC. It encodes CASSYPTGRSYNEQFF.

The chain recombines TRBV7-2 with TRBJ2-7; 9 bases agree with TRBD2. Germline V gives CDR1 SGHTA, CDR2 FQGNSA. V lost 0 bases and J lost 1; bases outside the gene matches: 1. This CDR3 has 15 amino acids. This chain's CDR3 is CASSLALAGSYEQYF. Written as DNA, the CDR3 is TGTGCCAGCAGCTTAGCTCTAGCGGGGTCCTACGAGCAGTACTTC.

This chain uses TRBV30 with TRBJ2-2; 7 nucleotides line up with TRBD1. The CDR3 has 14 residues. V was clipped by 3 bases and J by 2 bases; unmatched bases: 3. Germline V gene data show CDR1 as GTSNPN and CDR2 as SVGIG (reference sequence). The chain's CDR3 is CAWRQGQNTGELFF. The CDR3, as DNA: TGTGCCTGGAGACAGGGGCAAAACACCGGGGAGCTGTTTTTT.

The CDR3 spells CASSQGLTRGASTDTQYF. As DNA, the CDR3 is TGTGCCAGCAGCCAAGGGCTAACGCGGGGGGCTAGCACAGATACGCAGTATTTT. This chain connects TRBV4-2 to TRBJ2-3, with 8 bases matching TRBD2. V was pared by 1 base and J by 0 bases, with 9 bases of the junction left unmatched. CDR1 and CDR2 (germline): LGHNA, YNFKEQ. The CDR3 runs to 18 residues.

This chain links TRBV2 with TRBJ2-3; D might be TRBD1 (6 bases). V was clipped by 2 bases and J by 2 bases, with 11 bases between them. CDR1 is SNHLY and CDR2 is FYNNEI in the germline V gene. This CDR3 is built from 15 residues. CDR3 nucleotide sequence: TGTGCCAGCAGTGAAATGTGGACAGACACAGATACGCAGTATTTT. Protein: CASSEMWTDTDTQYF. The full variable domain, completed using reference TRBV2 and TRBJ2-3, is EPEVTQTPSHQVTQMGQEVILRCVPISNHLYFYWYRQILGQKVEFLVSFYNNEISEKSEIFDDQFSVERPDGSNFTLKIRSTKLEDSAMYFCASSEMWTDTDTQYFGPGTRLTVL.

This clone was seen only once. The V gene is TRBV4-3, the J gene TRBJ1-5; weak D call: TRBD1 (5 bases). Between the trimmed V and J ends, which lost 6 bases and 5 bases, there was a span of 17 bases. Germline V gene data show CDR1 as LGHNA and CDR2 as YSLEER. The CDR3 has 15 amino acids. The CDR3 DNA reads TGCGCCAGCAGTCGAAAACATAAAGGGGATCAGCCCCAGCATTTT. It codes for CASSRKHKGDQPQHF.

This chain joins TRBV19 and TRBJ2-7; TRBD2 aligns across 11 bases. The CDR3 is 15 residues long. The trim removed 5 bases at V and 2 bases at J, leaving 5 bases unmatched. Germline V gene lookup returns CDR1 LNHDA and CDR2 SQIVND (reference sequence). The CDR3 region is CASSPLSGRAYEQYF. CDR3 sequence (DNA): TGTGCCAGTAGTCCGCTTAGCGGGAGGGCCTACGAGCAGTACTTC.

This clone was seen only a few times. The V and J genes are TRBV2 and TRBJ1-1; D perhaps matches TRBD1 (5 bases). Germline V gene lookup returns CDR1 SNHLY and CDR2 FYNNEI. V was cut by 4 bases and J by 7 bases, with 16 bases left in between. The CDR3 totals 14 residues. CDR3 sequence reads: CASSVVKPDSEAFF. Here the CDR3 DNA reads TGTGCCAGCAGTGTAGTAAAGCCCGACAGTGAAGCTTTCTTT.

This chain connects TRBV27 to TRBJ1-6; no firm D call. V was pared by 8 bases and J by 6 bases, with 8 bases between. This CDR3 contains 12 residues. Germline loops: CDR1 MNHEY, CDR2 SMNVEV (reference sequence). CDR3 sequence reads: CASGEINSPLHF. CDR3 DNA sequence: TGTGCCAGCGGAGAGATTAATTCACCCCTCCACTTT.

The chain couples TRBV7-7 to TRBJ2-5; TRBD2 aligns across 13 bases. Germline CDR1 is SSHAT and CDR2 is FNYEAQ (reference sequence). Unmatched junction bases numbered 13, after V lost 5 bases and J lost 7 bases. The length of the CDR3 is 17 residues. Here the CDR3 reads CASSPTLGLAGVSTQYF. Written as DNA, the CDR3 is TGTGCCAGCAGCCCTACACTAGGACTAGCGGGGGTTTCGACCCAGTACTTC.

The chain couples TRBV5-1 to TRBJ1-4, with 9 nucleotides matching TRBD1. CDR3 length: 15 residues. Germline values: CDR1 SGHRS, CDR2 YFSETQ. After removal of 4 bases from V and 8 bases from J, the junction contained 9 bases not matched to a gene. CDR3 in amino acids: CASSPSGTGLEKLFF. The CDR3 DNA follows: TGCGCCAGCAGCCCATCCGGGACAGGGCTAGAAAAACTGTTTTTT.

Concerning this clone: One end of the junction does not line up with germline, which may come from a read error. The chain couples TRBV7-2 to TRBJ2-7, with 7 positions matching TRBD2. The germline CDR1 and CDR2 sequences are SGHTA and FQGNSA. The CDR3 is 13 amino acids. CDR3 sequence: CASRFGGGYEQYF. The CDR3 coding sequence is TGTGCCAGCCGCTTCGGCGGGGGATACGAGCAGTACTTC.

This chain links TRBV6-5 with TRBJ1-1, with a weak D call TRBD1 (6 bases). Germline values: CDR1 MNHEY, CDR2 SVGAGI. The germline V and J ends were trimmed by 8 bases and 2 bases, with 12 bases remaining between them. This CDR3 is built from 13 residues. CDR3 in amino acids: CASPQGFNTEAFF. The CDR3 DNA sequence: TGTGCCAGCCCCCAGGGGTTTAACACTGAAGCTTTCTTT.

The V call is TRBV19, the J call TRBJ2-7, with 8 bases lining up with TRBD1. The V gene end was trimmed by 2 bases and the J gene end by 6 bases; junction bases not matched to a gene: 6. The CDR3 has 14 residues. Per the germline V gene, CDR1 is LNHDA and CDR2 is SQIVND (reference sequence). The CDR3 DNA is TGTGCCAGTAGTATACAGGGGGCGTCCGCCGAGCAGTACTTC. The encoded protein is CASSIQGASAEQYF. The whole variable domain, remainder taken from reference TRBV19 and TRBJ2-7, is DGGITQSPKYLFRKEGQNVTLSCEQNLNHDAMYWYRQDPGQGLRLIYYSQIVNDFQKGDIAEGYSVSREKKESFPLTVTSAQKNPTAFYLCASSIQGASAEQYFGPGTRLTVT.

In this sample, this clone turned up a few times. CDR3 in amino acids: CASSLEVSSGANVLTF. The CDR3 DNA reads TGTGCCAGCAGCTTGGAGGTCAGCTCTGGGGCCAACGTCCTGACTTTC. V is TRBV7-6 and J is TRBJ2-6, with D tentatively TRBD2 (5 bases). This CDR3 region has 16 residues. Germline V gives CDR1 SGHVS, CDR2 FNYEAQ. The germline V and J ends were trimmed by 3 bases and 0 bases, with 9 bases remaining between them.

This clone was seen more than once but under ten times. The V gene is TRBV5-4, the J gene TRBJ1-6; D ambiguous. Trimming cost V 0 bases and J 3 bases, with 7 bases left between them. The germline gives CDR1 SGHNT, CDR2 YYREEE (reference sequence). This CDR3 comprises 15 residues. CDR3 sequence: CASSLEAGYNSPLHF. CDR3 DNA sequence: TGTGCCAGCAGCTTGGAGGCAGGCTATAATTCACCCCTCCACTTT. Drawing the rest from reference TRBV5-4 and TRBJ1-6, the complete variable domain is ETGVTQSPTHLIKTRGQQVTLRCSSQSGHNTVSWYQQALGQGPQFIFQYYREEENGRGNFPPRFSGLQFPNYSSELNVNALELDDSALYLCASSLEAGYNSPLHFGNGTRLTVT.

The CDR3 loop reads CAWSYGDRDEKLFF. The CDR3 DNA reads TGTGCCTGGAGTTACGGGGACAGGGACGAAAAACTGTTTTTT. This chain joins TRBV30 and TRBJ1-4; 9 bases fit TRBD1. Germline CDR1 reads GTSNPN; CDR2 reads SVGIG (reference sequence). The junction had 6 bases not matched to a gene; V was cut back by 2 bases and J by 8 bases. The CDR3 runs 14 residues. Variable domain in full (rest from reference TRBV30 and TRBJ1-4): SQTIHQWPATLVQPVGSPLSLECTVEGTSNPNLYWYRQAAGRGLQLLFYSVGIGQISSEVPQNLSASRPQDRQFILSSKKLLLSDSGFYLCAWSYGDRDEKLFFGSGTQLSVL.

This clone was seen only once. The rearrangement uses TRBV28 and TRBJ1-2; possibly TRBD1 for D (5 bases). The CDR3 has 15 residues. The V gene's germline CDR1 is MDHEN and CDR2 SYDVKM. Trimming pared 5 bases from V and 11 bases from J, leaving 24 bases between. Here the CDR3 reads CASSLRQVWGLGYTF. The CDR3 DNA sequence: TGTGCCAGCAGTCTCCGACAAGTTTGGGGCTTGGGATACACCTTC.

The chain has TRBV5-1 and TRBJ1-5, with unresolved D. The CDR3 contains 14 residues. Germline V lookup: CDR1 SGHRS, CDR2 YFSETQ. V lost 0 bases, J lost 3 bases, and 7 bases lay in between. CDR3 DNA sequence: TGCGCCAGCAGCTTGGGTGACAACAATCAGCCCCAGCATTTT. The encoded protein is CASSLGDNNQPQHF.

The CDR3 reads CAWMRTPTYEQYF. The CDR3, as DNA: TGTGCCTGGATGCGGACACCAACCTACGAGCAGTACTTC. The chain recombines TRBV30 with TRBJ2-7; D perhaps matches TRBD1 (5 bases). CDR1 and CDR2 from the germline V gene are GTSNPN and SVGIG (reference sequence). V was cut by 4 bases and J by 2 bases, with 12 bases left in between. CDR3 size: 13 residues.

V usage is TRBV5-6 and J usage is TRBJ2-7, with D tentatively TRBD1 (5 bases). V lost 0 bases to trimming and J lost 3 bases, with 13 bases between them. Germline V gene lookup returns CDR1 SGHDT and CDR2 YYEEEE. The CDR3 spans 15 residues. CDR3 nucleotide sequence: TGTGCCAGCAGCTTGGAGGAAGCAGGGAACTACGAGCAGTACTTC. This encodes CASSLEEAGNYEQYF.

This clone came up once. J is TRBJ1-3 and V is TRBV4-1; D unclear. V gave up 0 bases and J gave up 3 bases, with 9 bases separating them. Germline assignment: CDR1 MGHRA and CDR2 YSYEKL. The CDR3 is made up of 15 amino acids. The chain's CDR3 is CASSQERVGGNTIYF. CDR3 in DNA: TGCGCCAGCAGCCAAGAGAGGGTCGGTGGAAACACCATATATTTT.

This chain links TRBV29-1 with TRBJ2-7, with TRBD1 matching 9 bases. V was pared by 6 bases and J by 4 bases, with 10 bases of the junction left unmatched. The CDR3 covers 14 residues. Germline CDR1 is SQVTM and CDR2 is ANQGSEA. The chain's CDR3 is CSVGGGQGWYEQYF. The CDR3 DNA follows: TGCAGCGTGGGGGGGGGACAGGGCTGGTACGAGCAGTACTTC.

The chain links TRBV6-5 to TRBJ2-1; 8 bases agree with TRBD1. CDR3 length: 15 amino acids. In germline, CDR1 is MNHEY, CDR2 SVGAGI. After removal of 4 bases from V and 4 bases from J, the junction contained 6 bases not matched to a gene. The CDR3 region is CASSSQGAVYNEQFF. CDR3 coding DNA: TGTGCCAGCAGTTCCCAGGGGGCGGTTTACAATGAGCAGTTCTTC.

The gene calls are TRBV9 and TRBJ1-3; D uncertain. This CDR3 has 14 amino acids. The V and J ends lost 0 bases and 8 bases respectively, with 12 bases between them. The germline CDR1 and CDR2 sequences are SGDLS and YYNGEE. This CDR3 is CASSVGADLDTIYF. CDR3 DNA sequence: TGTGCCAGCAGCGTAGGTGCTGACTTGGACACCATATATTTT.